The clone carrying this TCR beta chain was detected ten times or more. These data are taken from a study of CD8 T cells in ankylosing spondylitis. Scientists made TCR beta libraries using quantitative 5'-RACE with molecular barcodes. TCRdb called the 5' RACE reads again in MiXCR, with one record for every CDR3 protein. The sample yields some 240,000 distinct CDR3 sequences, around 7.8% seen once. Germline loops: CDR1 SGHVS, CDR2 FQNEAQ. The CDR3 runs to 16 residues. The V end lost 0 bases, the J end lost 2 bases, and 13 bases lay between the germline ends. The sequence was obtained from a male donor with ankylosing spondylitis or in good health (not recorded which). The gene calls are TRBV7-8 and TRBJ2-5; D is unclear. Specimen: blood, either unsorted or a sorted T cell fraction (not recorded which). In DNA form, the CDR3 reads TGTGCCAGCAGCTTAGCTAGGAGACCAATTCAAGAGACCCAGTACTTC. Its translation: CASSLARRPIQETQYF.